The 25 T cell receptor beta chains given below trace back to one sample, sequenced in a study of T cell repertoires in cytomegalovirus infection. TCRdb re-called the reads through MiXCR, storing one row per CDR3 protein. The table lists fewer than 400,000 distinct CDR3 sequences, roughly 20% of them singletons. The source material was PBMCs. Receptors originate from a human donor in good health (CMV status not recorded). Some clones in this sample may be carry-over from other donors' samples.

This clonotype was seen a few times. V and J are TRBV20-1 and TRBJ2-2; 7 nucleotides line up with TRBD2. This CDR3 is 15 amino acids long. Per germline, CDR1 DFQATT and CDR2 SNEGSKA (reference sequence). V was pared by 1 base and J by 6 bases, with 8 bases of the junction left unmatched. CDR3 coding DNA: TGCAGTGCTAGAGTGCTAAAGCGGGGTGCCGGGGAGCTGTTTTTT. Translating gives CSARVLKRGAGELFF.

This clonotype was detected many times. The V gene is TRBV7-9, the J gene TRBJ2-5; TRBD1 aligns across 8 bases. The V gene's germline CDR1 is SEHNR and CDR2 FQNEAQ (reference sequence). The CDR3 contains 15 residues. V trimming: 2 bases; J trimming: 3 bases; junction bases outside the gene matches: 5. The CDR3 DNA reads TGTGCCAGCAGCTTAATGACAGGGGACGAAGAGACCCAGTACTTC. Its translation is CASSLMTGDEETQYF. Full variable domain (missing parts from reference TRBV7-9 and TRBJ2-5): DTGVSQNPRHKITKRGQNVTFRCDPISEHNRLYWYRQTLGQGPEFLTYFQNEAQLEKSRLLSDRFSAERPKGSFSTLEIQRTEQGDSAMYLCASSLMTGDEETQYFGPGTRLLVL.

The table lists this clonotype with many counts. The chain carries TRBV6-8 and TRBJ1-5; 9 bases are a match to TRBD1. Trimming removed 4 bases from V and 4 bases from J; junction bases left unmatched: 5. The CDR3 totals 15 residues. Germline CDR1 MNHGY, CDR2 SAAAGT. The DNA of the CDR3 is TGTGCCAGCAGTTCGGACAGGGGAGCAAATCAGCCCCAGCATTTT. It translates to CASSSDRGANQPQHF.

This clonotype was counted at least ten times. This chain connects TRBV7-2 to TRBJ2-3; D is undetermined. CDR1 is SGHTA and CDR2 is FQGNSA in the germline V gene. Deletions cut 5 bases from V and 2 bases from J, with 14 bases between. This CDR3 has 15 residues. The CDR3 coding sequence is TGTGCCAGCAGCCCGCCCCTCTATTCCACAGATACGCAGTATTTT. Amino acids: CASSPPLYSTDTQYF. Filled out from reference TRBV7-2 and TRBJ2-3, the complete variable domain reads GAGVSQSPSNKVTEKGKDVELRCDPISGHTALYWYRQSLGQGLEFLIYFQGNSAPDKSGLPSDRFSAERTGGSVSTLTIQRTQQEDSAVYLCASSPPLYSTDTQYFGPGTRLTVL.

This clonotype was observed at least ten times. This chain connects TRBV7-6 to TRBJ2-3; possibly TRBD1 or TRBD2 for D (5 bases each). V was cut by 5 bases and J by 13 bases, with 16 bases left in between. Germline V CDR1 and CDR2: SGHVS, FNYEAQ. The CDR3 covers 12 residues. The chain's CDR3 is CASSPRRGPEYF. The CDR3 DNA reads as TGTGCCAGCAGCCCGCGTAGGGGACCTGAGTATTTT.

The chain has TRBV14 and TRBJ2-1; 10 bases agree with TRBD2. This CDR3 comprises 15 residues. The germline CDR1 and CDR2 sequences are SGHDN and FVKESK. With 0 bases clipped from V and 12 bases from J, the junction kept 8 bases outside the gene matches. The CDR3 region is CASSQDSVAGGRQFF. In DNA form, the CDR3 reads TGTGCCAGCAGCCAAGATTCGGTAGCGGGAGGTCGGCAGTTCTTC.

This chain joins TRBV10-3 and TRBJ2-7, with D tentatively TRBD1 (5 bases). Germline CDR1 and CDR2: ENHRY and SYGVKD. The CDR3 contains 13 residues. The germline V and J ends were trimmed by 2 bases and 3 bases, with 8 bases remaining between them. The chain's CDR3 is CAISELTDYEQYF. The CDR3 DNA is TGTGCCATCAGTGAGCTGACAGACTACGAGCAGTACTTC.

This clonotype came up many times. This chain links TRBV12-3 or TRBV12-4 with TRBJ1-6; no clear D gene. V lost 6 bases to trimming and J lost 0 bases, with 12 bases between them. The CDR3 is 16 residues long. DNA for the CDR3: TGTGCCAGCAGACCCGAGGGAAGCTCCTATAATTCACCCCTCCACTTT. It yields the protein CASRPEGSSYNSPLHF.

The chain is built from TRBV7-6 and TRBJ2-5; D is tentatively TRBD1 or TRBD2 (5 bases each). CDR3 length: 14 amino acids. Per germline, CDR1 SGHVS and CDR2 FNYEAQ. The ends were cut back, 3 bases at V and 1 base at J, with 9 bases in the middle. CDR3 nucleotide sequence: TGTGCCAGCAGCTTGTGGGGGATCCAAGAGACCCAGTACTTC. It encodes CASSLWGIQETQYF.

This clonotype was counted between two and nine times. V is TRBV7-2 and J is TRBJ2-3; 14 nucleotides align to TRBD2. This CDR3 has 16 amino acids. J lost 6 bases, V lost 4 bases, and 6 bases had no gene match. Germline CDR1 SGHTA, CDR2 FQGNSA. CDR3: CASSWAGTSGSDTQYF. CDR3 DNA sequence: TGTGCCAGCAGCTGGGCTGGGACTAGCGGGAGCGATACGCAGTATTTT.

V is TRBV4-1 and J is TRBJ2-3; D is ambiguous. This CDR3 has 15 amino acids. V lost 1 base and J lost 2, with 10 bases in between. In germline, CDR1 is MGHRA, CDR2 YSYEKL. The CDR3 nucleotides are TGCGCCAGCAGCCAAGTTCAGGCGATCACAGATACGCAGTATTTT. This gives the protein CASSQVQAITDTQYF.

The chain is built from TRBV5-5 and TRBJ1-4; weak D call: TRBD1 (6 bases). Trimming took off 0 bases at V and 8 bases at J, with 14 bases between the two ends. The CDR3 sequence is 15 residues long. Per germline, CDR1 SGHKS and CDR2 YYEKEE (reference sequence). CDR3 sequence (DNA): TGTGCCAGCAGCTTGGGTCCCGGGACACCAGAAAAACTGTTTTTT. Translation gives CASSLGPGTPEKLFF.

The chain combines TRBV29-1 with TRBJ2-1; D is unclear. CDR1 and CDR2 from the germline V gene are SQVTM and ANQGSEA. V lost 7 bases and J lost 2, with 12 bases in between. CDR3 size: 13 residues. CDR3 protein: CSATGSTYNEQFF. CDR3 DNA: TGCAGCGCTACCGGGTCCACCTACAATGAGCAGTTCTTC.

This clonotype showed up just a few times. This chain uses TRBV28 with TRBJ2-5, with D tentatively TRBD1 (6 bases). Germline assignment: CDR1 MDHEN and CDR2 SYDVKM. Trimming took 11 bases from V and 1 from J, leaving 11 bases between them. The CDR3 extends over 12 amino acids. CDR3 coding DNA: TGTGCCGCTAGGACAGCCCAAGAGACCCAGTACTTC. It yields the protein CAARTAQETQYF.

In regard to this clonotype: A much larger clone lies a single base off, so this may be a read error. J is TRBJ1-1 and V is TRBV11-3, with D tentatively TRBD1 (5 bases). This CDR3 comprises 14 residues. CDR1 is SGHNT, CDR2 YENEEA, per germline. The DNA for the CDR3 is TGTGTCAGCAGCGGGGACGGCATGAACACTGAAGCTTTCTTT. Translating it yields CVSSGDGMNTEAFF. Supplemented by reference TRBV11-3 and TRBJ1-1, the full variable domain reads EAGVVQSPRYKIIEKKQPVAFWCNPISGHNTLYWYLQNLGQGPELLIRYENEEAVDDSQLPKDRFSAERLKGVDSTLKIQPAELGDSAVYLCVSSGDGMNTEAFFGQGTRLTVV.

This clonotype was recorded at least ten times. This chain joins TRBV10-3 and TRBJ2-4; D may be TRBD1 (5 bases). The length of the CDR3 is 12 residues. Germline lookup yields CDR1 ENHRY and CDR2 SYGVKD. The CDR3 loop reads CAVGREKDIQYF. For the CDR3, the DNA is TGTGCTGTTGGCAGGGAAAAAGACATTCAGTACTTC.

This clonotype was found many times. V is TRBV4-3 and J is TRBJ1-5; a possible D gene is TRBD1 (6 bases). Germline V gene data show CDR1 as LGHNA and CDR2 as YSLEER. The ends were cut back, 4 bases at V and 5 bases at J, with 15 bases in the middle. The CDR3 length is 15 residues. This chain's CDR3 is CASSRSRGADQPQHF. The CDR3 nucleotides are TGCGCCAGCAGCCGGTCGAGGGGGGCTGATCAGCCCCAGCATTTT.

The chain employs TRBV7-2 and TRBJ2-6, with D possibly TRBD2 on 5 matching bases. V lost 0 bases to trimming and J lost 0 bases, with 12 bases between them. The CDR3 runs to 18 residues. In germline, CDR1 is SGHTA, CDR2 FQGNSA. CDR3 loop: CASSLAGSGSSGANVLTF. The CDR3 DNA is TGTGCCAGCAGCTTAGCGGGGTCGGGATCCTCTGGGGCCAACGTCCTGACTTTC.

This clonotype appeared a few times. This chain links TRBV6-5 with TRBJ2-5, with D possibly being TRBD1 or TRBD2 (5 bases each). V was shortened by 4 bases and J by 7 bases, with 10 bases between the two germline ends. The CDR3 length is 12 residues. Germline V gene sequence: CDR1 MNHEY, CDR2 SVGAGI. CDR3 coding DNA: TGTGCCAGCAGTTCCGTCGGGACGACCCAGTACTTC. Encoded protein: CASSSVGTTQYF.

In this sample, this clonotype turned up many times. The V call is TRBV7-2, the J call TRBJ2-6; weak D call: TRBD1 (6 bases). Trimming cost V 1 base and J 1 base, with 8 bases left between them. The CDR3 has 16 residues. In germline, CDR1 is SGHTA, CDR2 FQGNSA. CDR3 coding DNA: TGTGCCAGCAGCTTAGGAGGGGGATCTGGGGCCAACGTCCTGACTTTC. Translation: CASSLGGGSGANVLTF.

In this sample, this clonotype turned up once. In nucleotides, the CDR3 is TGTGCCAGCAGTGATCAAGGGTACAATGAGCAGTTCTTC. It yields the protein CASSDQGYNEQFF. The rearrangement joins TRBV2 to TRBJ2-1; D ambiguous. The CDR3 has 13 residues. Germline V CDR1 and CDR2: SNHLY, FYNNEI. V lost 3 bases, J lost 4 bases, and 7 bases lay in between.

The chain carries TRBV19 and TRBJ1-1, with D tentatively TRBD1 (6 bases). V was shortened by 4 bases and J by 0 bases, with 15 bases between the two germline ends. The V gene's germline CDR1 is LNHDA and CDR2 SQIVND (reference sequence). The CDR3 sequence is 16 residues long. The CDR3 DNA reads as TGTGCCAGTAGTACCGAGGGGGTTGACATGAACACTGAAGCTTTCTTT. Encoded protein: CASSTEGVDMNTEAFF.

The chain carries TRBV3-1 and TRBJ2-7; no clear D. CDR3 length: 11 residues. Trimming cost V 1 base and J 7 bases, with 5 bases left between them. Germline CDR1 and CDR2: LGHDT and YNNKEL (reference sequence). CDR3 sequence (DNA): TGTGCCAGCAGCCAAGCGACAGAGCAGTACTTC. Its translation is CASSQATEQYF.

In this sample, this clonotype turned up a few times. The rearrangement links TRBV7-2 to TRBJ1-4; weak D call: TRBD1 (6 bases). The CDR3 contains 16 residues. Looked up from germline, CDR1 is SGHTA and CDR2 is FQGNSA. V gave up 5 bases and J gave up 7 bases, with 20 bases separating them. The CDR3 nucleotides read TGTGCCAGCAGCCCGGTCGCAGGGCAGGGGTTTGAAAAACTGTTTTTT. This sequence encodes CASSPVAGQGFEKLFF.

The chain carries TRBV2 and TRBJ2-3; D is possibly TRBD2 (6 bases). Germline V lookup: CDR1 SNHLY, CDR2 FYNNEI. V shed 6 bases and J shed 6 bases, with 16 bases lying between them. CDR3 length equals 14 residues. CDR3 loop: CASSGTPRGDTQYF. The CDR3 region has the DNA TGTGCCAGCAGCGGGACTCCCCGGGGGGATACGCAGTATTTT.